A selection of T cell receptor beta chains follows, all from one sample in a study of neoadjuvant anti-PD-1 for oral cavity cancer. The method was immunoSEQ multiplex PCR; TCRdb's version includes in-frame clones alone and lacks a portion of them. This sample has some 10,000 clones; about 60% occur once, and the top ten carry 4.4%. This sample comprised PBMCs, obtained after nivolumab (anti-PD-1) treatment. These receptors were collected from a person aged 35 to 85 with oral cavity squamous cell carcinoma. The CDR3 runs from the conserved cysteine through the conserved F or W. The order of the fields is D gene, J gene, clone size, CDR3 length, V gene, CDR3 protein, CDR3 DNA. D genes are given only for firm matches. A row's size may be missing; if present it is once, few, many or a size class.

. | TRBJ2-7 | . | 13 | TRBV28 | CASSFTRGYEQYF | TGTGCCAGCAGTTTTACCAGGGGCTACGAGCAGTACTTC
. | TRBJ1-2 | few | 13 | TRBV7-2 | CASSLGQNYGYTF | TGTGCCAGCAGCCTTGGCCAAAACTATGGCTACACCTTC
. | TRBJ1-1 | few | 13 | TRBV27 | CASSLGSRTEAFF | TGTGCCAGCAGTTTAGGTTCGAGGACTGAAGCTTTCTTT
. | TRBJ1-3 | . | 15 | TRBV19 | CASSIGRASGNTIYF | TGTGCCAGTAGTATAGGGCGAGCTTCTGGAAACACCATATATTTT
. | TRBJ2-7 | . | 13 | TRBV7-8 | CASRPGHQYEQYF | TGTGCCAGCCGCCCGGGCCATCAATACGAGCAGTACTTC
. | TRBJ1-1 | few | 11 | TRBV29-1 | CSVDGGTEAFF | TGCAGCGTTGATGGGGGAACTGAAGCTTTCTTT
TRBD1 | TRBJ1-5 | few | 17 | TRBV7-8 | CASSLTSGTGSNQPQHF | TGTGCCAGCAGCTTAACGTCCGGGACAGGGAGCAATCAGCCCCAGCATTTT
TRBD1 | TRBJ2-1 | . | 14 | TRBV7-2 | CASSFRTGANEQFF | TGTGCCAGCAGCTTTCGGACAGGGGCGAATGAGCAGTTCTTC
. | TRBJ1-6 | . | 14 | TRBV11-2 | CASSLVSSQSPLHF | TGTGCCAGCAGCTTAGTATCGAGCCAATCACCCCTCCACTTT
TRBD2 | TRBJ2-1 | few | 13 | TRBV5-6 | CASRTLANNEQFF | TGTGCCAGCAGGACACTAGCGAACAATGAGCAGTTCTTC
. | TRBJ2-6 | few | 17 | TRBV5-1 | CASSLVGEGSGANVLTF | TGCGCCAGCAGCTTGGTAGGGGAAGGCTCTGGGGCCAACGTCCTGACTTTC
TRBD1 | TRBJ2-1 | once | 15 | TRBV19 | CASSTIGTAYNEQFF | TGTGCCAGTAGTACCATCGGGACAGCTTACAATGAGCAGTTCTTC
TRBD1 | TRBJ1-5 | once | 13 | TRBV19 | CASSTGTVQPQHF | TGTGCCAGTAGTACAGGGACAGTTCAGCCCCAGCATTTT
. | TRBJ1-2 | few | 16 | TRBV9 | CASSVGGPQIRSGYTF | TGTGCCAGCAGCGTGGGAGGCCCTCAGATAAGAAGCGGCTACACCTTC
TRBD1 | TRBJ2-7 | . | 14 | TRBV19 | CASSSGQALYEQYF | TGTGCCAGTAGTTCAGGACAGGCGCTCTACGAGCAGTACTTC
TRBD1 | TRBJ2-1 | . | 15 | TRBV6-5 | CASRYSRDRGDEQFF | TGTGCCAGCAGATATTCCCGGGACAGGGGCGATGAGCAGTTCTTC
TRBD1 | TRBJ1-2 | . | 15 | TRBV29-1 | CSVEGTGGRGYGYTF | TGCAGCGTTGAAGGAACAGGGGGCAGGGGCTATGGCTACACCTTC
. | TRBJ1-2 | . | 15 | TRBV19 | CASSIEKGPGYGYTF | TGTGCCAGTAGTATAGAGAAGGGCCCTGGCTATGGCTACACCTTC
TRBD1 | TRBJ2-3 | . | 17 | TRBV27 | CASTARGTGFSTDTQYF | TGTGCCAGCACCGCCCGGGGGACAGGCTTTAGCACAGATACGCAGTATTTT
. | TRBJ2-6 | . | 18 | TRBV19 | CASSIAAQIVSGANVLTF | TGTGCCAGTAGTATAGCTGCCCAGATTGTCTCTGGGGCCAACGTCCTGACTTTC
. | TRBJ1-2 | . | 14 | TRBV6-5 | CASSYSRAPVGYTF | TGTGCCAGCAGTTACTCGAGAGCACCAGTTGGCTACACCTTC
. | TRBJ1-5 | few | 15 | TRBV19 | CASSIRVYGNQPQHF | TGTGCCAGTAGTATCCGAGTTTACGGCAATCAGCCCCAGCATTTT
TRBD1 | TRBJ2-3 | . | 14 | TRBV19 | CASSLGQGLDTQYF | TGTGCCAGTAGTCTGGGACAGGGTCTAGATACGCAGTATTTT
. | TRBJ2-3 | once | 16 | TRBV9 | CASSVGQGRRTDTQYF | TGTGCCAGCAGCGTAGGGCAGGGCCGGAGAACAGATACGCAGTATTTT
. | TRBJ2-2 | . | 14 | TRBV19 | CASSITGRTGELFF | TGTGCCAGTAGTATAACCGGTCGTACCGGGGAGCTGTTTTTT
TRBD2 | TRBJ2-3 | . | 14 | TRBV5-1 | CASSGGGAIYTQYF | TGCGCCAGCAGTGGCGGGGGGGCCATATATACGCAGTATTTT
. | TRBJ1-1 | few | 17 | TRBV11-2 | CASSLGGGTVTGTEAFF | TGTGCCAGCAGCTTAGGTGGGGGGACCGTGACGGGAACTGAAGCTTTCTTT
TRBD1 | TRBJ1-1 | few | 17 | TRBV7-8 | CASSLVPSQGDGSEAFF | TGTGCCAGCAGCTTAGTACCTTCCCAGGGGGATGGTTCTGAAGCTTTCTTT
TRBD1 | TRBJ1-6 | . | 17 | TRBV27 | CASSLYGQGHYNSPLHF | TGTGCCAGCAGTTTATATGGACAGGGGCACTATAATTCACCCCTCCACTTT
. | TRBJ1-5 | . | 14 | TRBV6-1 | CASSERQLNQPQHF | TGTGCCAGCAGTGAAAGGCAGTTAAATCAGCCCCAGCATTTT
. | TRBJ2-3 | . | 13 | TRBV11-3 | CASSRTRVNTQYF | TGTGCCAGCAGCCGTACTAGGGTGAATACGCAGTATTTT
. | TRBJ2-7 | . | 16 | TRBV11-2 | CASSLVGLQGYHEQYF | TGTGCCAGCAGCTTAGTAGGTTTGCAGGGATACCACGAGCAGTACTTC
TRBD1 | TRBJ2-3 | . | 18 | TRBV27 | CASSKPGQSVLSTDTQYF | TGTGCCAGCAGTAAACCGGGACAGTCTGTCCTTAGCACAGATACGCAGTATTTT
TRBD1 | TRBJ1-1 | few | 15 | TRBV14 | CASSASGGAEAEAFF | TGTGCCAGCAGCGCCTCAGGGGGCGCGGAGGCTGAAGCTTTCTTT
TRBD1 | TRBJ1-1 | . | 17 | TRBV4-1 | CASSQGQGAQSNTEAFF | TGCGCCAGCAGCCAAGGACAGGGGGCCCAATCGAACACTGAAGCTTTCTTT
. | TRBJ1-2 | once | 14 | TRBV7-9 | CASSLLGGNYGYTF | TGTGCCAGCAGCTTATTGGGGGGCAACTATGGCTACACCTTC
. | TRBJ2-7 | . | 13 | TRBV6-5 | CASQSPGVEEQYF | TGTGCCAGCCAGTCCCCGGGAGTTGAGGAGCAGTACTTC
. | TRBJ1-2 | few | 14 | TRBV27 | CASSLDGANYGYTF | TGTGCCAGCAGTTTAGACGGGGCTAACTATGGCTACACCTTC
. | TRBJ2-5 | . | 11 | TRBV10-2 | CASRVGETQYF | TGCGCCAGCAGGGTAGGGGAGACCCAGTACTTC
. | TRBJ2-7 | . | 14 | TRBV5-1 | CASSGPAYSYEQYF | TGCGCCAGCAGCGGCCCGGCATATTCCTACGAGCAGTACTTC